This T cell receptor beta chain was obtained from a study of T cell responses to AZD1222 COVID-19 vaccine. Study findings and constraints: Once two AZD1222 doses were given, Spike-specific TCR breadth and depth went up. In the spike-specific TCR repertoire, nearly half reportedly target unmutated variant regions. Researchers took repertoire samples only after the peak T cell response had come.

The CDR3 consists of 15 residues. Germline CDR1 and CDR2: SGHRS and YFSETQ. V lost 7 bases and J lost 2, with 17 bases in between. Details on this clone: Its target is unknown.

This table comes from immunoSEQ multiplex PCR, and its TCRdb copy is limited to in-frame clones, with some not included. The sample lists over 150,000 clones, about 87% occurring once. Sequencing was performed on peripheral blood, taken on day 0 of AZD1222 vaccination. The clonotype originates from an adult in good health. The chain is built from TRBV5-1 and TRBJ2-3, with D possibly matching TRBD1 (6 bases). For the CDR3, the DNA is TGCGCCAGCTCACTGTGGGGGCGCGACACAGATACGCAGTATTTT. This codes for CASSLWGRDTDTQYF.